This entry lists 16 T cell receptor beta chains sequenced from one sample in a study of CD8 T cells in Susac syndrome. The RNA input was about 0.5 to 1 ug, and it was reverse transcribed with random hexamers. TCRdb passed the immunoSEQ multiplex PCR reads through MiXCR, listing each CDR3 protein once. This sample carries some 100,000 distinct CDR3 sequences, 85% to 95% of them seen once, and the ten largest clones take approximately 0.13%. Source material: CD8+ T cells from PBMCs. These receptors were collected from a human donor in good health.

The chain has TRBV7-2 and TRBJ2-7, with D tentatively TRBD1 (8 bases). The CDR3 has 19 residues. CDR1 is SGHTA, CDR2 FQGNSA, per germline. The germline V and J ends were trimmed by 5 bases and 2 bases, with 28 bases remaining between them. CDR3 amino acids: CASSARAGGGRNTAYEQYF. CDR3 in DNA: TGTGCCAGCAGCGCACGTGCAGGGGGCGGGAGAAACACGGCCTACGAGCAGTACTTC.

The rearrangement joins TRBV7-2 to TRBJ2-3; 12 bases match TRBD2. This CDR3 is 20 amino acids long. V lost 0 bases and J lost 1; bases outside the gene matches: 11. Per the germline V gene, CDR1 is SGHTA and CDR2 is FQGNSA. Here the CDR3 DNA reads TGTGCCAGCAGCTTAGCCCTGACTAGCGGGGGCGGGCTTCGCACAGATACGCAGTATTTT. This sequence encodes CASSLALTSGGGLRTDTQYF.

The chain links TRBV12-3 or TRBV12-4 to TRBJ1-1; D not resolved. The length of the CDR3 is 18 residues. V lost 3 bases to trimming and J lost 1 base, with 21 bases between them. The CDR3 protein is CASSFSGRLTPGNTEAFF. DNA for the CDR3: TGTGCCAGCAGTTTTTCTGGCAGACTCACTCCAGGGAACACTGAAGCTTTCTTT.

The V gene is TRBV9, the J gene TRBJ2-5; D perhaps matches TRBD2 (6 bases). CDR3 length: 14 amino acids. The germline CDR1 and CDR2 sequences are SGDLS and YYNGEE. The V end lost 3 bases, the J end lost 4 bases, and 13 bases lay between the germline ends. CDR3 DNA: TGTGCCAGCAGCGCCGGTGGAGGGGCAGAGACCCAGTACTTC. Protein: CASSAGGGAETQYF. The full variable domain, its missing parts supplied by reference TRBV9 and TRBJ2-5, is DSGVTQTPKHLITATGQRVTLRCSPRSGDLSVYWYQQSLDQGLQFLIQYYNGEERAKGNILERFSAQQFPDLHSELNLSSLELGDSALYFCASSAGGGAETQYFGPGTRLLVL.

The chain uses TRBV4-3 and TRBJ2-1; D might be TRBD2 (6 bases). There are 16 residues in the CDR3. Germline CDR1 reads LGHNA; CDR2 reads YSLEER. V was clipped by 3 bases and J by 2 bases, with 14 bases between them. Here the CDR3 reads CASSHGAAGTYNEQFF. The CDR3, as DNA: TGCGCCAGCAGCCATGGGGCTGCGGGGACCTACAATGAGCAGTTCTTC.

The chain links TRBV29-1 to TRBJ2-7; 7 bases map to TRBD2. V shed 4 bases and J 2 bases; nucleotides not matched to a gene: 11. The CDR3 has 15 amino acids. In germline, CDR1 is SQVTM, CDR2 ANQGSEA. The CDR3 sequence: CSVVGGGLSPYEQYF. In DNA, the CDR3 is TGCAGCGTTGTGGGGGGGGGATTATCCCCCTACGAGCAGTACTTC.

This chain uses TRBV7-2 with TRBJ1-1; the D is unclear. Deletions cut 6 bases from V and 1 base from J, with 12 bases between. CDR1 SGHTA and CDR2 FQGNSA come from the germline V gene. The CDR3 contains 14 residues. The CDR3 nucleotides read TGTGCCAGCAGTTATGGTTCAGGGAACACTGAAGCTTTCTTT. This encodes CASSYGSGNTEAFF.

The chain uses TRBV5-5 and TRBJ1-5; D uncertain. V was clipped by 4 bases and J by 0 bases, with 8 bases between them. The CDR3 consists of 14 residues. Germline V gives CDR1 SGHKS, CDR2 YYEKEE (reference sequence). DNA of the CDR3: TGTGCCAGCAGCGAAGTATATAGCAATCAGCCCCAGCATTTT. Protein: CASSEVYSNQPQHF.

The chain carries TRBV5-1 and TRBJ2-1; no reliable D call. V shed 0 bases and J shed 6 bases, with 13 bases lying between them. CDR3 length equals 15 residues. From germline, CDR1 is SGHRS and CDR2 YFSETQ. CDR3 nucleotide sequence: TGCGCCAGCAGCTTGGAGGGCGGCCTTGGCAATGAGCAGTTCTTC. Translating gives CASSLEGGLGNEQFF.

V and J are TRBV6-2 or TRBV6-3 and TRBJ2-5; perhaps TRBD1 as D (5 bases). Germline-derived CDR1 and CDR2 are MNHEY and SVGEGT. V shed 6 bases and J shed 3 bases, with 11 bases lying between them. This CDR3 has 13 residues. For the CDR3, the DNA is TGTGCCAGCAGCCGGTCAGGGAAAGAGACCCAGTACTTC. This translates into CASSRSGKETQYF.

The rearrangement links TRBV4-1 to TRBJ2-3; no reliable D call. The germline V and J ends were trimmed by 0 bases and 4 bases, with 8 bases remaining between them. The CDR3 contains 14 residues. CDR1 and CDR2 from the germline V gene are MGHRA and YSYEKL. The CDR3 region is CASSQDQVADTQYF. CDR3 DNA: TGCGCCAGCAGCCAAGATCAAGTGGCAGATACGCAGTATTTT.

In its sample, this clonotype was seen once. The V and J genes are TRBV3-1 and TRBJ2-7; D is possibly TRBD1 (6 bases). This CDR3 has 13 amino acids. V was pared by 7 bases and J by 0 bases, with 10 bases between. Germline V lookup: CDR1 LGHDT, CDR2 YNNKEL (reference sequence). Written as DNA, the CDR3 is TGTGCCAGCATGGACAGAAGCTCCTACGAGCAGTACTTC. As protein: CASMDRSSYEQYF.

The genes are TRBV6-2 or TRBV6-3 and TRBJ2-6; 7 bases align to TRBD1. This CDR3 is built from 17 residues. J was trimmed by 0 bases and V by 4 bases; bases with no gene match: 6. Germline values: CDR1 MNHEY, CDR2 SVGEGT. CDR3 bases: TGTGCCAGCAGTTCTGGACAGGCCGTCTCTGGGGCCAACGTCCTGACTTTC. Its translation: CASSSGQAVSGANVLTF.

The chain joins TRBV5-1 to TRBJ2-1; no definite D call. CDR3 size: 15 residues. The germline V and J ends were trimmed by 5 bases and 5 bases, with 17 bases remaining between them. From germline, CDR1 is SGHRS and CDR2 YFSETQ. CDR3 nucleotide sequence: TGCGCCAGCAGTTTGACTCCTTCGAGGAACAATGAGCAGTTCTTC. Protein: CASSLTPSRNNEQFF.

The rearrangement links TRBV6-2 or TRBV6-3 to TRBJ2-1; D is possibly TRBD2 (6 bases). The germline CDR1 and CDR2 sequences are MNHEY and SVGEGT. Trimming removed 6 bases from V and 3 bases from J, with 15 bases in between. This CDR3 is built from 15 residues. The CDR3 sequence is CASRRRTTGYNEQFF. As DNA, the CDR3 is TGTGCCAGCAGGCGCCGGACTACCGGCTACAATGAGCAGTTCTTC.

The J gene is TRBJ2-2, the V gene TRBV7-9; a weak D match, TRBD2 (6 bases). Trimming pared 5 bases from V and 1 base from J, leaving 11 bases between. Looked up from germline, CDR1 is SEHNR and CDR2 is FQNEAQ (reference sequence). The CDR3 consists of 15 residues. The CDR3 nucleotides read TGTGCCAGCAGCCCTGCCGGGAGGAACACCGGGGAGCTGTTTTTT. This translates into CASSPAGRNTGELFF.